These 2 T cell receptor beta chains share one sample of origin, sequenced in a study of T cell repertoires in cytomegalovirus infection. TCRdb re-called the reads with MiXCR, one entry per CDR3 protein. The top ten hold around 15% of the sample, which has approximately 990,000 distinct CDR3 sequences, less than 35% seen once. These TCRs are of unknown antigen specificity. This sample comprised cultured CD8+ T cells from PBMCs, obtained from culture after CMV antigen stimulation. All receptors come from a human donor in good health (CMV status not recorded). Some clones in this sample may be carry-over from other donors' samples.

V is TRBV29-1 and J is TRBJ1-5; perhaps TRBD1 as D (5 bases). Per the germline V gene, CDR1 is SQVTM and CDR2 is ANQGSEA. With 2 bases removed from V and 3 bases from J, the gap between germline ends came to 8 bases. This CDR3 has 13 residues. Here the CDR3 reads CSVEWGYNQPQHF. The CDR3 bases are TGCAGCGTTGAATGGGGGTACAATCAGCCCCAGCATTTT.

The rearrangement uses TRBV7-6 and TRBJ1-1; 7 positions match TRBD1. The V and J ends lost 2 bases and 1 base, in that order; junction bases with no gene match: 10. The CDR3 spans 17 residues. Germline V gene sequence: CDR1 SGHVS, CDR2 FNYEAQ. The CDR3 nucleotides read TGTGCCAGCAGCTTAAACTATTTGGGGACAGAGAACACTGAAGCTTTCTTT. Protein: CASSLNYLGTENTEAFF.